These 32 T cell receptor beta chains were all obtained from the same sample, sequenced in a study of CD8+CD57+ T cells in acquired aplastic anemia (dated by TCRdb to the late 2010s). These reads were obtained on an Illumina HiSeq 2000. TCR beta VDJ combination and CDR3 sequence profiling used genomic DNA as the template. Through fastp at Q25 and MiXCR, TCRdb rebuilt clones from the public reads, retaining in-frame beta chains. Duplicate CDR3 protein sequences are folded into a single record with the most common DNA and genes. This sample gives 150,000 to 180,000 distinct CDR3 sequences in total; about 48% of them show up just once. Of the sample, approximately 12% falls within the top ten clones. The patients picked for sequencing were ones in whom flow cytometry had shown an expansion of CD8+CD57+ cells. What was sequenced was sorted CD4+, CD8+, or CD8+CD57+ T cells (not recorded which) from PBMCs. The receptors were sampled from a human donor with aplastic anemia.

This clonotype occurred many times. The rearrangement joins TRBV9 to TRBJ2-1; possibly TRBD1 or TRBD2 for D (5 bases each). Trimming left V 4 bases short and J 5 bases short, with 16 bases between. The CDR3 length is 15 residues. Germline V CDR1 and CDR2: SGDLS, YYNGEE. The CDR3 DNA is TGTGCCAGCAGCCCAGGGCCAAGACTAAACAATGAGCAGTTCTTC. This translates into CASSPGPRLNNEQFF.

This clonotype appeared a single time. A much larger clone lies one base from this, so it may be a read error. Without the conserved terminal phenylalanine or tryptophan, this CDR3 likely stems from a read error. The chain couples TRBV11-2 to TRBJ2-2, with D perhaps matching TRBD2 (5 bases). This CDR3 is 16 amino acids long. Germline V gene lookup returns CDR1 SGHAT and CDR2 FQNNGV. CDR3 in amino acids: CASSSRRTPNAGELFL. In DNA form, the CDR3 reads TGTGCCAGCAGCTCCAGGAGGACCCCGAACGCCGGGGAGCTGTTTCTT.

This clonotype was seen a single time. The CDR3 coding sequence is TGTGCCAGTAGCCCAGGGGCTGGGAACACCGGGGAGCTGTTTTTT. This translates into CASSPGAGNTGELFF. This chain uses TRBV19 with TRBJ2-2; possibly TRBD1 for D (6 bases). The CDR3 totals 15 residues. Trimming took 6 bases from V and 1 from J, leaving 12 bases between them. The germline V gene has CDR1 LNHDA and CDR2 SQIVND (reference sequence).

The rearrangement links TRBV20-1 to TRBJ2-7, with 10 nucleotides matching TRBD1. This CDR3 contains 14 residues. After removal of 6 bases from V and 6 bases from J, the junction contained 11 bases not matched to a gene. Germline V gene sequence: CDR1 DFQATT, CDR2 SNEGSKA (reference sequence). CDR3 in DNA: TGCAGTGCGCGCCGGGACAGGGGAGGAAGCGAGCAGTACTTC. This codes for CSARRDRGGSEQYF.

As for this clonotype: This may stem from a read error, because a much larger clone lies one nucleotide away. The chain carries TRBV6-1 and TRBJ2-3; D may be TRBD1 (5 bases). Per the germline V gene, CDR1 is MNHNS and CDR2 is SASEGT. The CDR3 runs 13 residues. The CDR3 coding sequence is TGTACCAGCAGTGAATACGACAGAGATACGCAGTATTTT. It translates to CTSSEYDRDTQYF.

This clonotype was seen a handful of times. V is TRBV19 and J is TRBJ2-3; 7 positions agree with TRBD2. The length of the CDR3 is 14 residues. V shed 4 bases and J 4 bases; nucleotides not matched to a gene: 5. The germline V gene encodes CDR1 LNHDA and CDR2 SQIVND (reference sequence). The CDR3 DNA reads as TGTGCCAGTAGTACGGGTGGGAGGGCAGATACGCAGTATTTT. Translating it yields CASSTGGRADTQYF.

This clonotype was observed many times. This sequence joins TRBV7-2 and TRBJ2-1, with 9 bases fitting TRBD2. The J segment lost 7 bases and the V segment lost 1 base, leaving 14 bases of the junction unmatched. The germline V gene has CDR1 SGHTA and CDR2 FQGNSA. The CDR3 loop spans 18 amino acids. Written as DNA, the CDR3 is TGTGCCAGCAGCTTAGAGCAAAGGGGGCGGGGGGGTAGGAATGAGCAGTTCTTC. Translating it yields CASSLEQRGRGGRNEQFF.

The V call is TRBV2, the J call TRBJ1-6, with D hard to call. V lost 7 bases and J lost 10, with 17 bases in between. CDR3 length: 14 amino acids. Per germline, CDR1 SNHLY and CDR2 FYNNEI. The CDR3 region is CASTVPTGASPLHF. CDR3 sequence (DNA): TGTGCCAGCACGGTTCCGACCGGTGCATCACCCCTCCACTTT.

This chain uses TRBV2 with TRBJ2-3, with no clear D. Germline V gives CDR1 SNHLY, CDR2 FYNNEI. The CDR3 is 13 amino acids. V was trimmed by 0 bases and J by 10 bases, leaving 11 bases between them. CDR3: CASSEASPVAQYF. CDR3 nucleotides: TGTGCCAGCAGTGAAGCCTCTCCCGTGGCGCAGTATTTT. The variable domain in full, with the rest retrieved from reference TRBV2 and TRBJ2-3, is EPEVTQTPSHQVTQMGQEVILRCVPISNHLYFYWYRQILGQKVEFLVSFYNNEISEKSEIFDDQFSVERPDGSNFTLKIRSTKLEDSAMYFCASSEASPVAQYFGPGTRLTVL.

This clonotype is a singleton in its sample. The chain uses TRBV20-1 and TRBJ1-2, with D hard to call. With 3 bases removed from V and 4 bases from J, the gap between germline ends came to 6 bases. Germline CDR1 DFQATT, CDR2 SNEGSKA (reference sequence). The CDR3 consists of 11 residues. The CDR3 spells CSASRGYGYTF. The CDR3 DNA follows: TGCAGTGCTAGTCGCGGCTATGGCTACACCTTC.

This clonotype came up a few times. The J gene is TRBJ2-7, the V gene TRBV7-9; D gene unclear. Germline V gene data show CDR1 as SEHNR and CDR2 as FQNEAQ (reference sequence). Between the trimmed V and J ends, which lost 5 bases and 4 bases, there was a span of 12 bases. The CDR3 loop spans 13 amino acids. The CDR3 DNA reads TGTGCCAGCAGCCATACTCCGACTTACGAGCAGTACTTC. This encodes CASSHTPTYEQYF. The full variable domain, in which reference TRBV7-9 and TRBJ2-7 provide the parts outside the CDR3, is DTGVSQNPRHKITKRGQNVTFRCDPISEHNRLYWYRQTLGQGPEFLTYFQNEAQLEKSRLLSDRFSAERPKGSFSTLEIQRTEQGDSAMYLCASSHTPTYEQYFGPGTRLTVT.

This clonotype has ten or more counts. This chain links TRBV6-4 with TRBJ1-2; D is unresolved. CDR1 and CDR2 (germline): MRHNA, SNTAGT. CDR3 length: 18 residues. With 2 bases removed from V and 1 base from J, the gap between germline ends came to 20 bases. CDR3 loop: CASSDRGSPVALNYGYTF. The CDR3 DNA is TGTGCCAGCAGTGACCGAGGCAGCCCTGTGGCCCTTAACTATGGCTACACCTTC.

The V call is TRBV19, the J call TRBJ1-1; possible D gene TRBD1, 5 bases. This CDR3 contains 13 residues. Trimming shortened V by 1 base and J by 7 bases, and 10 bases separated the two germline ends. Germline V gene lookup returns CDR1 LNHDA and CDR2 SQIVND (reference sequence). CDR3 in DNA: TGTGCCAGTAGTATAGTGGATGGGGGTGAAGCTTTCTTT. Its translation: CASSIVDGGEAFF.

This rearrangement joins TRBV2 to TRBJ2-4, with 9 bases that match TRBD1. CDR1 and CDR2 (germline): SNHLY, FYNNEI. V lost 7 bases and J lost 9; bases outside the gene matches: 13. The CDR3 is made up of 15 amino acids. CDR3 residues: CASTPTGGSGGIQYF. Written as DNA, the CDR3 is TGTGCCAGCACTCCTACAGGGGGCTCAGGGGGCATTCAGTACTTC.

For the CDR3, the DNA is TGCAGTGCTATGGGACAGGGGGCCGCGGTAACCGGGGAGCTGTTTTTT. Translation: CSAMGQGAAVTGELFF. This chain joins TRBV20-1 and TRBJ2-2, with TRBD1 matching over 12 bases. Germline V gene sequence: CDR1 DFQATT, CDR2 SNEGSKA (reference sequence). This CDR3 comprises 16 residues. J lost 5 bases, V lost 4 bases, and 8 bases had no gene match.

This chain connects TRBV5-1 to TRBJ1-6, with unresolved D. CDR1 is SGHRS, CDR2 YFSETQ, per germline. The CDR3 is 13 residues long. Deletions cut 0 bases from V and 7 bases from J, with 5 bases between. CDR3 amino acids: CASSLDPNSPLHF. The CDR3 coding sequence is TGCGCCAGCAGCTTGGATCCGAATTCACCCCTCCACTTT.

The genes are TRBV10-2 and TRBJ1-2; D is perhaps TRBD1 (6 bases). The germline CDR1 and CDR2 sequences are WSHSY and SAAADI. V was cut by 4 bases and J by 7 bases, with 16 bases left in between. The CDR3 sequence is 14 residues long. The CDR3 DNA reads as TGCGCCAGCAGTGTATTGGCAGGGGCGGCTGGCTACACCTTC. Its protein product is CASSVLAGAAGYTF.

Many counts were recorded for this clonotype. The chain links TRBV12-5 to TRBJ2-7, with D perhaps given as TRBD1 or TRBD2 (5 bases each). The CDR3 runs to 15 residues. The germline V gene encodes CDR1 LGHNT and CDR2 FRNRAP. V was clipped by 8 bases and J by 3 bases, with 20 bases between them. CDR3 bases: TGTGCTAGTTTGCTTACCTGGGACGGGTACTACGAGCAGTACTTC. Amino acid sequence: CASLLTWDGYYEQYF.

This clonotype was seen repeatedly, ten times or more. The chain links TRBV19 to TRBJ2-7; D possibly corresponds to TRBD1 (7 bases). There are 14 residues in the CDR3. Germline V gene lookup returns CDR1 LNHDA and CDR2 SQIVND (reference sequence). Trimming removed 10 bases from V and 3 bases from J, with 19 bases in between. In DNA, the CDR3 is TGTGCCACCTCGGAGACAGGGCGGGGCTACGAGCAGTACTTC. It yields the protein CATSETGRGYEQYF.

V is TRBV7-8 and J is TRBJ2-7; D uncertain. The germline CDR1 and CDR2 sequences are SGHVS and FQNEAQ. The V and J ends lost 2 bases and 6 bases respectively, with 11 bases between them. CDR3 length: 13 residues. The CDR3 loop reads CASSLRGVIEQYF. The DNA of the CDR3 is TGTGCCAGCAGCTTACGTGGAGTTATCGAGCAGTACTTC. The full variable domain, completed using reference TRBV7-8 and TRBJ2-7, is GAGVSQSPRYKVAKRGQDVALRCDPISGHVSLFWYQQALGQGPEFLTYFQNEAQLDKSGLPSDRFFAERPEGSVSTLKIQRTQQEDSAVYLCASSLRGVIEQYFGPGTRLTVT.

This clonotype was counted a single time. V and J are TRBV12-3 or TRBV12-4 and TRBJ2-7; D is unresolved. The CDR3 is made up of 15 amino acids. Trimming shortened V by 3 bases and J by 2 bases, and 14 bases separated the two germline ends. CDR3 nucleotides: TGTGCCAGCAGTTTTCCGTACCTGGGCGCCTACGAGCAGTACTTC. This codes for CASSFPYLGAYEQYF.

This clonotype appeared a few times. The chain recombines TRBV24-1 with TRBJ1-1; D might be TRBD1 (5 bases). This CDR3 spans 14 amino acids. Trimming removed 9 bases from V and 1 base from J, with 14 bases in between. The germline gives CDR1 KGHDR, CDR2 SFDVKD. In DNA form, the CDR3 reads TGTGCCACCGCAAGGGACGAGTGGAACACTGAAGCTTTCTTT. Amino acid sequence: CATARDEWNTEAFF.

The V and J genes are TRBV7-3 and TRBJ1-1, with D perhaps TRBD1 (6 bases). The CDR3 loop spans 15 amino acids. Looked up from germline, CDR1 is SGHTA and CDR2 is FQGTGA. V lost 6 bases, J lost 0 bases, and 14 bases lay in between. The CDR3 DNA reads as TGTGCCAGCAGACTATCAGGGGATGTGAACACTGAAGCTTTCTTT. Its translation is CASRLSGDVNTEAFF.

This clonotype was seen ten or more times. The chain joins TRBV9 to TRBJ1-4; D unclear. Germline loops: CDR1 SGDLS, CDR2 YYNGEE. The ends were cut back, 0 bases at V and 0 bases at J, with 6 bases in the middle. The CDR3 loop spans 15 amino acids. The CDR3 sequence is CASSVGAATNEKLFF. Here the CDR3 DNA reads TGTGCCAGCAGCGTAGGGGCAGCAACTAATGAAAAACTGTTTTTT.

At least ten counts were recorded for this clonotype. J is TRBJ2-7 and V is TRBV9; 8 nucleotides line up with TRBD1. This CDR3 comprises 14 residues. The germline CDR1 and CDR2 sequences are SGDLS and YYNGEE. Trimming at V came to 0 bases and at J to 5 bases, leaving 4 bases not matched to a gene. The CDR3 nucleotides are TGTGCCAGCAGCGTAGTATCGACAGGGGACGAGCAGTACTTC. Amino acid sequence: CASSVVSTGDEQYF.

The rearrangement joins TRBV29-1 to TRBJ2-3; D is perhaps TRBD1 (5 bases). From germline, CDR1 is SQVTM and CDR2 ANQGSEA. The V gene lost 2 bases and the J gene lost 2 bases, with 11 bases spanning the gap. CDR3 length equals 14 residues. CDR3 coding DNA: TGCAGCGTTGAAATTCCAGGGCACACAGATACGCAGTATTTT. This sequence encodes CSVEIPGHTDTQYF.

The V call is TRBV3-1, the J call TRBJ1-3, with 7 bases fitting TRBD1. Germline-derived CDR1 and CDR2 are LGHDT and YNNKEL (reference sequence). CDR3 length: 15 residues. The V segment lost 3 bases and the J segment 3 bases; nucleotides outside the gene matches: 5. This chain's CDR3 is CASSHNRDSGNTIYF. CDR3 coding DNA: TGTGCCAGCAGCCATAACCGGGACAGTGGAAACACCATATATTTT.

The rearrangement uses TRBV5-1 and TRBJ1-6; D possibly corresponds to TRBD1 (5 bases). Germline V gene sequence: CDR1 SGHRS, CDR2 YFSETQ. V lost 4 bases, J lost 0 bases, and 14 bases lay in between. The CDR3 covers 17 residues. In DNA, the CDR3 is TGCGCCAGCAGCCCGGTGGGGACCGGCTCCTATAATTCACCCCTCCACTTT. Translated: CASSPVGTGSYNSPLHF. Variable domain in full (rest from reference TRBV5-1 and TRBJ1-6): KAGVTQTPRYLIKTRGQQVTLSCSPISGHRSVSWYQQTPGQGLQFLFEYFSETQRNKGNFPGRFSGRQFSNSRSEMNVSTLELGDSALYLCASSPVGTGSYNSPLHFGNGTRLTVT.

This chain links TRBV7-2 with TRBJ2-5; D not resolved. Trimming stripped 1 base from V and 3 bases from J, with 6 bases between. The CDR3 sequence is 13 residues long. In germline, CDR1 is SGHTA, CDR2 FQGNSA. The CDR3 loop reads CASSLVLKETQYF. CDR3 nucleotide sequence: TGTGCCAGCAGCTTAGTATTAAAAGAGACCCAGTACTTC.

This chain joins TRBV10-2 and TRBJ1-6; D is undetermined. Germline CDR1 WSHSY, CDR2 SAAADI. The germline V and J ends were trimmed by 6 bases and 0 bases, with 3 bases remaining between them. CDR3 length equals 13 residues. CDR3 nucleotide sequence: TGCGCCAGCAGCAGCTCCTATAATTCACCCCTCCACTTT. Its protein product is CASSSSYNSPLHF.

This clonotype was found once. Written as DNA, the CDR3 is TGCAGTGCTAGTCGAGCAGGGGGAGAGACCCAGTACTTC. Translation gives CSASRAGGETQYF. The chain is built from TRBV20-1 and TRBJ2-5; 7 positions agree with TRBD1. V was clipped by 3 bases and J by 4 bases; unmatched bases: 5. CDR1 and CDR2 (germline): DFQATT, SNEGSKA (reference sequence). The CDR3 extends over 13 amino acids.

This rearrangement joins TRBV18 to TRBJ1-6; D possibly corresponds to TRBD1 (5 bases). Germline V gives CDR1 KGHSH, CDR2 LQKENI. This CDR3 is built from 17 residues. The ends were cut back, 3 bases at V and 4 bases at J, with 16 bases in the middle. The CDR3 DNA sequence: TGTGCCAGCTCACCCGACATCCCGGGGGATTATAATTCACCCCTCCACTTT. Amino acids: CASSPDIPGDYNSPLHF.